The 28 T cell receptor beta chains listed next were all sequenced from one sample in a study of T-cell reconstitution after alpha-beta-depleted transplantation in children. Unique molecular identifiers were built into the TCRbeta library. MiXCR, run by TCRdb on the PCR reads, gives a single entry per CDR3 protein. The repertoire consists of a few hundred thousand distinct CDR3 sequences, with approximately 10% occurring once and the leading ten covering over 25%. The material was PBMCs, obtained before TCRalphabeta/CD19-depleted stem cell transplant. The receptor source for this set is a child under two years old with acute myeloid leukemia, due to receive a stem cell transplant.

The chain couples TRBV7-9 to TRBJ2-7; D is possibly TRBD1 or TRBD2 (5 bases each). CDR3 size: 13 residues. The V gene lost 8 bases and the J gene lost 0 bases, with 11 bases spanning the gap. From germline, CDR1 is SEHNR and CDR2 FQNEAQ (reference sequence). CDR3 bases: TGTGCCAGCGGGGGTCCGAGCTCCTACGAGCAGTACTTC. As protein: CASGGPSSYEQYF.

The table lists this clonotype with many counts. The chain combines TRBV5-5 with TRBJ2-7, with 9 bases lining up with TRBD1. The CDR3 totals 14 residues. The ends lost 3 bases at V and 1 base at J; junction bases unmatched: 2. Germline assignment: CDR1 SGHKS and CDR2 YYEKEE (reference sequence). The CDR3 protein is CASSWGQGSYEQYF. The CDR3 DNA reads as TGTGCCAGCAGCTGGGGACAGGGATCCTACGAGCAGTACTTC. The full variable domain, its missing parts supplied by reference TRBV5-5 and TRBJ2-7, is DAGVTQSPTHLIKTRGQQVTLRCSPISGHKSVSWYQQVLGQGPQFIFQYYEKEERGRGNFPDRFSARQFPNYSSELNVNALLLGDSALYLCASSWGQGSYEQYFGPGTRLTVT.

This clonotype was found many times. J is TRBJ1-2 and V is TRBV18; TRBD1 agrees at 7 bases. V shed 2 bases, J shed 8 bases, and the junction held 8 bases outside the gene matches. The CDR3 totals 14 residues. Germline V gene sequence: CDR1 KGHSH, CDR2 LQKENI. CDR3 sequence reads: CASSPGTEIKGYTF. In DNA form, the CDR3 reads TGTGCCAGCTCACCAGGGACAGAAATTAAGGGCTACACCTTC.

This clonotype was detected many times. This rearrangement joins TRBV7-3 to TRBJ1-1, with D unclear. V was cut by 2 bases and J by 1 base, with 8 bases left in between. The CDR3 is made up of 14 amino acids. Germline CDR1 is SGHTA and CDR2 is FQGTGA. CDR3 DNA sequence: TGTGCCAGCAGCTTAGGTGGCGAGAACACTGAAGCTTTCTTT. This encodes CASSLGGENTEAFF.

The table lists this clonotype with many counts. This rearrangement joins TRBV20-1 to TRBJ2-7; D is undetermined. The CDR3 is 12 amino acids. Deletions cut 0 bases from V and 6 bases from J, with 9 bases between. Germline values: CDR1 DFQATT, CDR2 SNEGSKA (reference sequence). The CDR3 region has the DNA TGCAGTGCTAGAGATAAGGGCATCGAGCAGTACTTC. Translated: CSARDKGIEQYF.

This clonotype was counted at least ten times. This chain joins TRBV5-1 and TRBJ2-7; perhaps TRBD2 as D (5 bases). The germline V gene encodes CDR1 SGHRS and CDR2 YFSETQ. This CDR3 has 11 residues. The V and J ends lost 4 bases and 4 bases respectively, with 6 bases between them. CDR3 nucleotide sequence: TGCGCCAGCAGCGAGGGATACGAGCAGTACTTC. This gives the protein CASSEGYEQYF.

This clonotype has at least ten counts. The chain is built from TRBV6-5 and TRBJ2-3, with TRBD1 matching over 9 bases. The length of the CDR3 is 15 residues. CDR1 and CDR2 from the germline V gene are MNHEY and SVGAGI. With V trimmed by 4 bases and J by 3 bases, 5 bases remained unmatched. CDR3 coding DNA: TGTGCCAGCAGTTGGGGGGACAGGGATACAGATACGCAGTATTTT. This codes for CASSWGDRDTDTQYF.

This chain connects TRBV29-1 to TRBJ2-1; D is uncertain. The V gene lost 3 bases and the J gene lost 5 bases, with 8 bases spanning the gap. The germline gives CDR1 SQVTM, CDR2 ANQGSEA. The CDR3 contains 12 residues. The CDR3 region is CSVELQHNEQFF. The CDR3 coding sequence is TGCAGCGTTGAGTTACAGCACAATGAGCAGTTCTTC.

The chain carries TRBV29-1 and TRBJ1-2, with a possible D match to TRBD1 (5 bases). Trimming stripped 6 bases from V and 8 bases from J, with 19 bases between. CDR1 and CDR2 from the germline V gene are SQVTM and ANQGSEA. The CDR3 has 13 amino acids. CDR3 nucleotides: TGCAGCGTCGGGGGGGAGGGGTTCAGCGGCTACACCTTC. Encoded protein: CSVGGEGFSGYTF. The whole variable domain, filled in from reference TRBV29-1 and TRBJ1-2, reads SAVISQKPSRDICQRGTSLTIQCQVDSQVTMMFWYRQQPGQSLTLIATANQGSEATYESGFVIDKFPISRPNLTFSTLTVSNMSPEDSSIYLCSVGGEGFSGYTFGSGTRLTVV.

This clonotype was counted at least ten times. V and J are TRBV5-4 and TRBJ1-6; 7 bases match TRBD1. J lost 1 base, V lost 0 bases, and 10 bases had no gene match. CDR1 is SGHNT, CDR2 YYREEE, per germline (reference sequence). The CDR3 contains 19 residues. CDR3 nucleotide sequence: TGTGCCAGCAGCTTGGACACAGGGGCCTATCTTTCCTATAATTCACCCCTCCACTTT. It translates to CASSLDTGAYLSYNSPLHF.

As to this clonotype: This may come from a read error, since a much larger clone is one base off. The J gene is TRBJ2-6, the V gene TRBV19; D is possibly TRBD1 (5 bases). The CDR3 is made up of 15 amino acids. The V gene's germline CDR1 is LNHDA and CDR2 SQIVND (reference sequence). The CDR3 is CASKGRISGANVRTF. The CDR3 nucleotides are TGTGCCAGTAAGGGTCGGATCTCTGGGGCCAACGTCCGGACTTTC.

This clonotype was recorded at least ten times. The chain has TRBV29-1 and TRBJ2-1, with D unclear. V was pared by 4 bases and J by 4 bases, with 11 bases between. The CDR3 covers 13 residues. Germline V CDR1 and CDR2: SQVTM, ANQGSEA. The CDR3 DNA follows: TGCAGCGTTGCTGGTGGGTTGTACAATGAGCAGTTCTTC. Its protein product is CSVAGGLYNEQFF.

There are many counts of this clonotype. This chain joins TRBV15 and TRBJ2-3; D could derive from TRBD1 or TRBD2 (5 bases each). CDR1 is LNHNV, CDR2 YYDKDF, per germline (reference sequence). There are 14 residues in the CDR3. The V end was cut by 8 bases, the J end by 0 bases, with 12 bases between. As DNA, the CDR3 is TGTGCCACCGCAGGGACGGGGAGCACAGATACGCAGTATTTT. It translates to CATAGTGSTDTQYF.

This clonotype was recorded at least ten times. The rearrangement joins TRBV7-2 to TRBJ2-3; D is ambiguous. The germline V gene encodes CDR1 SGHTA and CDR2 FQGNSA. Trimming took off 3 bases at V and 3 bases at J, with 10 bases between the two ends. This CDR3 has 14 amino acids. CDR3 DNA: TGTGCCAGCAGCTTCCACCGTGGGACAGATACGCAGTATTTT. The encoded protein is CASSFHRGTDTQYF.

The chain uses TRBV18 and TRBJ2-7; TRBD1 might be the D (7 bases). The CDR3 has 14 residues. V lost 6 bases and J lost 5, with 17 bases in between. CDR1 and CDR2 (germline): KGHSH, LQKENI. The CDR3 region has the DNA TGTGCCAGCTCCGGAGGGGGCGGGCTGAACGAGCAGTACTTC. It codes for CASSGGGGLNEQYF.

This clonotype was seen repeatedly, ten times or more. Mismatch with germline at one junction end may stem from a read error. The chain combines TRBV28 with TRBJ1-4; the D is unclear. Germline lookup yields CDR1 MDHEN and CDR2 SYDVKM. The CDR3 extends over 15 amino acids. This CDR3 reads CGSNPGGPANEKLFF. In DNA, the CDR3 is TGTGGCAGCAATCCCGGCGGGCCGGCTAATGAAAAACTGTTTTTT.

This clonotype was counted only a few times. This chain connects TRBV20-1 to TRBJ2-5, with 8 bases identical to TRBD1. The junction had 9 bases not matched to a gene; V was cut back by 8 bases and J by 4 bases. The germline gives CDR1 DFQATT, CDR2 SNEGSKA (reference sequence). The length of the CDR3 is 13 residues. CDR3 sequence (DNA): TGCAGTCCCGACAGGGGTCCGGGAGAGACCCAGTACTTC. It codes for CSPDRGPGETQYF.

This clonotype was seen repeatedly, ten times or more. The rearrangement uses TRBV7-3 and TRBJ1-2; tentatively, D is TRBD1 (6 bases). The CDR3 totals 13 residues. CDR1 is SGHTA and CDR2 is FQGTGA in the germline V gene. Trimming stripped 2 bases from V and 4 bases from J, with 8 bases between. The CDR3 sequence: CASSLQGLYGYTF. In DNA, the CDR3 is TGTGCCAGCAGCTTACAGGGGCTCTATGGCTACACCTTC.

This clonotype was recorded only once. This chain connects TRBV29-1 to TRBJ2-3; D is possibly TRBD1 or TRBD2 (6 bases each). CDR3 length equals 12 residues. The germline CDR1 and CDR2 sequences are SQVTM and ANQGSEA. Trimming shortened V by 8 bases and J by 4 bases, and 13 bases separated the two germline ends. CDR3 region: CSSGGQADTQYF. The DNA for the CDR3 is TGCAGCAGTGGGGGGCAGGCAGATACGCAGTATTTT.

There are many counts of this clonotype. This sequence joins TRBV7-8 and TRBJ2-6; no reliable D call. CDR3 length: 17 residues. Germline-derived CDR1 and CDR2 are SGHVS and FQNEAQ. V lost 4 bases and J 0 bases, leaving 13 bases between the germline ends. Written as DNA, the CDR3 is TGTGCCAGCAGCTCAGGAAATGTGAACTCTGGGGCCAACGTCCTGACTTTC. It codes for CASSSGNVNSGANVLTF.

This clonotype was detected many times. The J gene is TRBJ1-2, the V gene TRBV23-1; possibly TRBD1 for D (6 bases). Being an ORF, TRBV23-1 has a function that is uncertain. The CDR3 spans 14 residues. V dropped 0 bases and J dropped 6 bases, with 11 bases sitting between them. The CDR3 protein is CASSQSVSGDGYTF. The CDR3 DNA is TGCGCCAGCAGTCAATCGGTTTCAGGGGATGGCTACACCTTC.

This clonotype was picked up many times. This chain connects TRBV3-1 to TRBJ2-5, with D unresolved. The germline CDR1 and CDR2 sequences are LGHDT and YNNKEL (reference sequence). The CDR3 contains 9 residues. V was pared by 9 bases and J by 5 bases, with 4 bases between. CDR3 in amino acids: CASGETQYF. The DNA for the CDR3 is TGTGCCAGTGGGGAGACCCAGTACTTC.

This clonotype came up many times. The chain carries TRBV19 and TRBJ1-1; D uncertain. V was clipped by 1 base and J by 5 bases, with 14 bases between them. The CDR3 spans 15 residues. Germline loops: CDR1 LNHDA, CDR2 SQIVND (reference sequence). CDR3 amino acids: CASSIGINMGTEAFF. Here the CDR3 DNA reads TGTGCCAGTAGTATAGGGATAAACATGGGGACTGAAGCTTTCTTT. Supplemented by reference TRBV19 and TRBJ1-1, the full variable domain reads DGGITQSPKYLFRKEGQNVTLSCEQNLNHDAMYWYRQDPGQGLRLIYYSQIVNDFQKGDIAEGYSVSREKKESFPLTVTSAQKNPTAFYLCASSIGINMGTEAFFGQGTRLTVV.

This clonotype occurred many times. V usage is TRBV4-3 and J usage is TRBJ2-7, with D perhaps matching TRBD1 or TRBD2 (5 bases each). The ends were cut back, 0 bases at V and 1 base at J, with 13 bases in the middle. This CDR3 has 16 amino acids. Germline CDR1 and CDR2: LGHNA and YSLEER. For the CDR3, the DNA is TGCGCCAGCAGCCAAGAGACCGGGACGCTTTCCTACGAGCAGTACTTC. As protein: CASSQETGTLSYEQYF.

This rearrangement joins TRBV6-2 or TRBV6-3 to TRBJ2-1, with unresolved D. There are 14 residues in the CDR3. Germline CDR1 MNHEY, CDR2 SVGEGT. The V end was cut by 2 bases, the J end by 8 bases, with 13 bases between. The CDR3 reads CASSYTAWYDEQFF. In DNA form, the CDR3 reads TGTGCCAGCAGTTACACTGCCTGGTACGATGAGCAGTTCTTC.

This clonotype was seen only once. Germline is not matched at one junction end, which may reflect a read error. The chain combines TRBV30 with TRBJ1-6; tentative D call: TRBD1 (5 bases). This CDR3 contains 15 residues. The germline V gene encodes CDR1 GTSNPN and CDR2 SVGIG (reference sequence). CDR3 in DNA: TGTGCCTGGAGTCCACCGGGACCCTATGAGTCACCCTTCCACTTT. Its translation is CAWSPPGPYESPFHF. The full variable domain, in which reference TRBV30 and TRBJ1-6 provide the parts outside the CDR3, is SQTIHQWPATLVQPVGSPLSLECTVEGTSNPNLYWYRQAAGRGLQLLFYSVGIGQISSEVPQNLSASRPQDRQFILSSKKLLLSDSGFYLCAWSPPGPYESPFHFGNGTRLTVT.

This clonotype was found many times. CDR3 residues: CATTLAGASYNEQFF. In nucleotides, the CDR3 is TGTGCCACCACACTAGCGGGCGCCTCCTACAATGAGCAGTTCTTC. The chain links TRBV15 to TRBJ2-1, with 9 bases that match TRBD2. V was pared by 7 bases and J by 0 bases, with 4 bases of the junction left unmatched. The CDR3 is 15 residues long. In germline, CDR1 is LNHNV, CDR2 YYDKDF (reference sequence).

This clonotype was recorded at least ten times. The DNA for the CDR3 is TGTGCCAGCAGACCCCCCGGGACGACACAAGAGACCCAGTACTTC. Protein sequence: CASRPPGTTQETQYF. The chain joins TRBV7-2 to TRBJ2-5; D may match TRBD1 or TRBD2 (5 bases each). V was pared by 6 bases and J by 2 bases, with 16 bases between. CDR3 length: 15 residues. CDR1 is SGHTA and CDR2 is FQGNSA in the germline V gene.